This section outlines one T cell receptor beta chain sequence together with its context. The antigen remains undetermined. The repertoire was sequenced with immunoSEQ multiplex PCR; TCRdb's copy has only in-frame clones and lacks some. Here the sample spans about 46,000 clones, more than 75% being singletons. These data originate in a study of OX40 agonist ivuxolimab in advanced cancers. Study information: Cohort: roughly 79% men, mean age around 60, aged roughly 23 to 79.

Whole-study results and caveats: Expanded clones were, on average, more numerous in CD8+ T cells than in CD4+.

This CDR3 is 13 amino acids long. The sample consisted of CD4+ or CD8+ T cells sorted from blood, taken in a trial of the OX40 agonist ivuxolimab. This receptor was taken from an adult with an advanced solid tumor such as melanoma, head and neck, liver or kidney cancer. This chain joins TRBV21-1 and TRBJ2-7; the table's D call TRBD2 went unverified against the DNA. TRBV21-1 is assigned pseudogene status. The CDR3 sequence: CASQAGPSYEQYF. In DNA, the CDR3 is TGTGCCAGCCAGGCGGGGCCCTCCTACGAGCAGTACTTC.